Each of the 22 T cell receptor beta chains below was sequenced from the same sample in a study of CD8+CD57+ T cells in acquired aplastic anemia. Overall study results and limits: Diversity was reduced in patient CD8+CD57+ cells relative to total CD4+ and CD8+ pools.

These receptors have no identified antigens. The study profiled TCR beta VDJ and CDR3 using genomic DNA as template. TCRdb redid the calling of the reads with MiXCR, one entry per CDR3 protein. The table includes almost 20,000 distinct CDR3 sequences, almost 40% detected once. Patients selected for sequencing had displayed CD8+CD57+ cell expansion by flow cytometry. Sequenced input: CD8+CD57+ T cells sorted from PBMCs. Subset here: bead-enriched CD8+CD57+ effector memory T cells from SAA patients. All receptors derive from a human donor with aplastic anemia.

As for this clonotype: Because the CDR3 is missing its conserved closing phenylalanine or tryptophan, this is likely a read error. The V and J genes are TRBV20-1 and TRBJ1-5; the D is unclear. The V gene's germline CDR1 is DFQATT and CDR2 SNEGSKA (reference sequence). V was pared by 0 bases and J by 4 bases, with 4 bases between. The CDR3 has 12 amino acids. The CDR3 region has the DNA TGCAGTGCTAGAGATGGTAATCAGCCCCAGCATTCT. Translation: CSARDGNQPQHS.

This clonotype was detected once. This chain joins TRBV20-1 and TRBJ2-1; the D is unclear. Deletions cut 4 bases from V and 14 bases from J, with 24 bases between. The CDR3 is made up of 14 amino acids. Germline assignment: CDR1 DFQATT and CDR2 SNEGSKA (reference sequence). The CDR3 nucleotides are TGCAGTGCTAAGCAGAAGGCGTCTGTTCCCCGCGAGTTCTTC. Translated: CSAKQKASVPREFF.

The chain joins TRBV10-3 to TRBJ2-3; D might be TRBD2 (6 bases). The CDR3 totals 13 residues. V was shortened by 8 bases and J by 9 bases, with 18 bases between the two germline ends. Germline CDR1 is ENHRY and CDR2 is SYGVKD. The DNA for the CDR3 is TGTGCCATCGGGACGGACGGGAGTCAGACGCAGTATTTT. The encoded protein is CAIGTDGSQTQYF.

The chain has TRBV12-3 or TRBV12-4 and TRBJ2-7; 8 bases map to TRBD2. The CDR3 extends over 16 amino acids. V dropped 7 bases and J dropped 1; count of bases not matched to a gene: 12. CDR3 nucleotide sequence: TGTGCCAGCACGCGCGGGAGGTACCCTAATTCCTACGAGCAGTACTTC. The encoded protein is CASTRGRYPNSYEQYF.

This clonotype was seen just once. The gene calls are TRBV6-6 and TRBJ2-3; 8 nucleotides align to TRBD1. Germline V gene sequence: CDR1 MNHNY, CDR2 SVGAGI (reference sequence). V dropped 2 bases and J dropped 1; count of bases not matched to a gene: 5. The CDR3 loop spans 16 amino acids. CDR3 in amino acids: CASSYLGQGGTDTQYF. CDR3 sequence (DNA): TGTGCCAGCAGTTACCTAGGACAGGGAGGCACAGATACGCAGTATTTT.

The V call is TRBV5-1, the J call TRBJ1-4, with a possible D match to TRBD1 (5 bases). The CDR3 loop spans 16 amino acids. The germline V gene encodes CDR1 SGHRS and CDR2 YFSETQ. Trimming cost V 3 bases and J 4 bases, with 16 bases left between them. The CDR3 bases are TGCGCCAGCAGCTGGGGGGGGAGGCCTGGTAATGAAAAACTGTTTTTT. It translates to CASSWGGRPGNEKLFF.

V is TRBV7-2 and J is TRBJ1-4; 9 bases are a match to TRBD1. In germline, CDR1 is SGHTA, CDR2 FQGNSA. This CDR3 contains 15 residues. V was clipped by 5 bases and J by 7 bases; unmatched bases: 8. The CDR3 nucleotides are TGTGCCAGCAGCCTACAGGGGGCGAATATTGAAAAACTGTTTTTT. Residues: CASSLQGANIEKLFF.

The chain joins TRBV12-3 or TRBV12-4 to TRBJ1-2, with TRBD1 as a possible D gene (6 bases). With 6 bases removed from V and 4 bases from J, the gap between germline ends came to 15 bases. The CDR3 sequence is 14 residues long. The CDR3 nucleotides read TGTGCCAGCAGCCTACAGGGTCCTGCCTATGGCTACACCTTC. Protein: CASSLQGPAYGYTF.

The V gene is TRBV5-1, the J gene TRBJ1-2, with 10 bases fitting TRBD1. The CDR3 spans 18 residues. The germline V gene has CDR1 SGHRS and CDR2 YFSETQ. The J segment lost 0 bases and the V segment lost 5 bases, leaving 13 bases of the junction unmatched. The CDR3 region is CASRKPGTGAPSNYGYTF. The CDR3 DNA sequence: TGCGCCAGCAGGAAACCCGGGACAGGGGCCCCTTCTAACTATGGCTACACCTTC.

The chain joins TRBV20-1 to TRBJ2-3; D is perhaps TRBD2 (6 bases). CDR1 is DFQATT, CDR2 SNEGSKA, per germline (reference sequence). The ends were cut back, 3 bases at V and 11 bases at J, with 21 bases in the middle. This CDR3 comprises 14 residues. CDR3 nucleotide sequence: TGCAGTGCTAGTGAGGGACTTGGTTACAATGAGCAGTATTTT. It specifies CSASEGLGYNEQYF.

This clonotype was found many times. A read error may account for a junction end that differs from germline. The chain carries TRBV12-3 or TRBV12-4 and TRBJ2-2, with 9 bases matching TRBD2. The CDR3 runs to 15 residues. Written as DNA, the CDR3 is TGTGCCAGCAGTATAGCGGGAGAGCACACCGGGGAGCTGTTTTTT. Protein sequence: CASSIAGEHTGELFF.

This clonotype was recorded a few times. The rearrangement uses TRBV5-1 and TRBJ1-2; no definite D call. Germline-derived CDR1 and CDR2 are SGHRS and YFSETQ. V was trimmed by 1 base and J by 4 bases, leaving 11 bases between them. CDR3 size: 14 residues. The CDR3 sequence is CASSLSQVSYGYTF. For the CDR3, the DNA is TGCGCCAGCAGCTTGTCGCAGGTCTCCTATGGCTACACCTTC.

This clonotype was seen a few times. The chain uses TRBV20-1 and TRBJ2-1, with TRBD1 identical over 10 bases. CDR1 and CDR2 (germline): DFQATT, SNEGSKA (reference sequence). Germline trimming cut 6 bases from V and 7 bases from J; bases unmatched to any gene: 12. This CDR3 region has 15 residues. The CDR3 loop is CSARAGTGARNEQFF. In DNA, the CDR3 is TGCAGTGCCAGGGCGGGGACAGGGGCCCGAAATGAGCAGTTCTTC.

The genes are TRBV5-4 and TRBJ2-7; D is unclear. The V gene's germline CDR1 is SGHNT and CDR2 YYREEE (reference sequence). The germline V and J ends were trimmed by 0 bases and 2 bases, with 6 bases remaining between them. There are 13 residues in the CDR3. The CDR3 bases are TGTGCCAGCAGCTTGGGAAACACCTACGAGCAGTACTTC. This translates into CASSLGNTYEQYF. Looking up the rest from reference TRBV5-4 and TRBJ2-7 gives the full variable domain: ETGVTQSPTHLIKTRGQQVTLRCSSQSGHNTVSWYQQALGQGPQFIFQYYREEENGRGNFPPRFSGLQFPNYSSELNVNALELDDSALYLCASSLGNTYEQYFGPGTRLTVT.

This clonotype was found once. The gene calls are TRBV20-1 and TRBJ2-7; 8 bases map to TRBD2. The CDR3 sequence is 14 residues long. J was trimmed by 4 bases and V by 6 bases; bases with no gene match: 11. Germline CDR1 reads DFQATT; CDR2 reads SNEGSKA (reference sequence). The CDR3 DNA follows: TGCAGTGCCACGTCGGGCGGGAGGTTGTACGAGCAGTACGTC. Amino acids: CSATSGGRLYEQYV.

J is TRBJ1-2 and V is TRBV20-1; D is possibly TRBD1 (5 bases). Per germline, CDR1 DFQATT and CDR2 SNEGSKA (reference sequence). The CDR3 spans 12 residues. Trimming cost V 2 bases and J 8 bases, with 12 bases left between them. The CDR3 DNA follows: TGCAGTGCTAGACAGGGCTTCGACGGCTACACCTTC. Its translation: CSARQGFDGYTF.

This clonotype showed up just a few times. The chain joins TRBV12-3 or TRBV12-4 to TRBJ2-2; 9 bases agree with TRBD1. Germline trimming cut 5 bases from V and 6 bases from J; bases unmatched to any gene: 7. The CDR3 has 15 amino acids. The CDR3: CASSPDRGRAGELFF. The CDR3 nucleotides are TGTGCCAGCAGTCCCGACAGGGGGAGGGCCGGGGAGCTGTTTTTT.

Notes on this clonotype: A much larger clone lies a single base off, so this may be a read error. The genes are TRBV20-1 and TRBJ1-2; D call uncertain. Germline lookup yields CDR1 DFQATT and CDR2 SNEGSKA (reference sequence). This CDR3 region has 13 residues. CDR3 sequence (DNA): TGCAGTGCTAGAGATATCACTTCGGGTGGCTGCACCTTC. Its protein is CSARDITSGGCTF.

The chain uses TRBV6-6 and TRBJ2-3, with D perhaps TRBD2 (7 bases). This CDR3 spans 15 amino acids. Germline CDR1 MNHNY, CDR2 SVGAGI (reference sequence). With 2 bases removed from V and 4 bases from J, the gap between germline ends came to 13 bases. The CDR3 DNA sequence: TGTGCCAGCAGTTACGGGGGGGGGCTGGCAGATACGCAGTATTTT. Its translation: CASSYGGGLADTQYF.

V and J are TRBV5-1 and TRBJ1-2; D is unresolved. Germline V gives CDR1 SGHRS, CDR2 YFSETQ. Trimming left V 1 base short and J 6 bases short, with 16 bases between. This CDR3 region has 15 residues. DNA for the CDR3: TGCGCCAGCAGCTTGTTCATTCCGGGTAAGGATGGCTACACCTTC. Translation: CASSLFIPGKDGYTF.

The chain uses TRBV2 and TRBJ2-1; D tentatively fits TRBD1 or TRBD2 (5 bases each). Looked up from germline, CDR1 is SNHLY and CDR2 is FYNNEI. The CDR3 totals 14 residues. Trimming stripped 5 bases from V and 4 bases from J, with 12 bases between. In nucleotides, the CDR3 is TGTGCCAGCAGTTCCGGGGCCGATTACAATGAGCAGTTCTTC. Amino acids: CASSSGADYNEQFF.

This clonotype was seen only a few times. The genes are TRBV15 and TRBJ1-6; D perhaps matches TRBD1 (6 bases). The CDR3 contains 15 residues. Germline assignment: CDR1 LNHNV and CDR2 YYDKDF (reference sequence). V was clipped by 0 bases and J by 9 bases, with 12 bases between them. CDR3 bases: TGTGCCACCAGCAGAGATACGGGGGGCGGTTCACCCCTCCACTTT. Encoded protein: CATSRDTGGGSPLHF.